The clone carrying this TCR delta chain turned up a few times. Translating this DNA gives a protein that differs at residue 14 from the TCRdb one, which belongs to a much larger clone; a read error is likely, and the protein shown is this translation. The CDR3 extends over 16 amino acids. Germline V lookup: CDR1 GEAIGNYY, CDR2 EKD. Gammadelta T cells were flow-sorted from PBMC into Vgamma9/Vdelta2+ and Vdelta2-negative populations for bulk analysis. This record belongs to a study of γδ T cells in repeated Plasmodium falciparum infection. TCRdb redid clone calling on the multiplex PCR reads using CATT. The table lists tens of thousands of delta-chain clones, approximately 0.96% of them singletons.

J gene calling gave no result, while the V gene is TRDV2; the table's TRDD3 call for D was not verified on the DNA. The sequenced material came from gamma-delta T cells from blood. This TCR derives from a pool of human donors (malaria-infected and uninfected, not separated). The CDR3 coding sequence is TGTGCCTGTGACACCGTAGGGGATACGGGCACAGCACAACCCTTCTTT. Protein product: CACDTVGDTGTAQPFF.